Presented here are 5 T cell receptor beta chains from one specimen sequenced in a study of blood T cell repertoires in COVID-19. Assay used: immunoSEQ multiplex PCR; TCRdb lists only in-frame clones, some missing. Among roughly 250,000 clones listed, over 75% were seen once. The sequenced sample was peripheral blood. These receptors were taken from a human donor in a cohort sampled during active COVID-19.

The rearrangement uses TRBV7-8 and TRBJ1-6; 8 nucleotides line up with TRBD1. Germline V lookup: CDR1 SGHVS, CDR2 FQNEAQ. The CDR3 consists of 15 residues. After removal of 3 bases from V and 7 bases from J, the junction contained 5 bases not matched to a gene. Here the CDR3 DNA reads TGTGCCAGCAGCTTCGCGACAGGGGAGAATTCACCCCTCCACTTT. It translates to CASSFATGENSPLHF.

The chain uses TRBV6-5 and TRBJ2-3; D may be TRBD2 (6 bases). Deletions cut 7 bases from V and 9 bases from J, with 17 bases between. The CDR3 length is 13 residues. Per the germline V gene, CDR1 is MNHEY and CDR2 is SVGAGI. DNA of the CDR3: TGTGCCAGCACTGGGAGGTCCCTTGGGACGCAGTATTTT. Translation: CASTGRSLGTQYF.

The rearrangement uses TRBV18 and TRBJ2-7, with TRBD2 as a possible D gene (6 bases). Germline CDR1 KGHSH, CDR2 LQKENI. V lost 6 bases to trimming and J lost 6 bases, with 15 bases between them. CDR3 length: 13 residues. The CDR3 loop reads CASSKGLQGEQYF. The CDR3 nucleotides read TGTGCCAGCTCGAAGGGACTCCAAGGCGAGCAGTACTTC.

The chain recombines TRBV6-2 or TRBV6-3 with TRBJ2-1; D ambiguous. The CDR3 is 15 residues long. From germline, CDR1 is MNHEY and CDR2 SVGEGT. V was cut by 2 bases and J by 0 bases, with 8 bases left in between. The CDR3 region is CASSYGGSSYNEQFF. Written as DNA, the CDR3 is TGTGCCAGCAGTTACGGCGGTTCCTCCTACAATGAGCAGTTCTTC.

The V gene is TRBV9, the J gene TRBJ2-5; D remains unclear. CDR1 and CDR2 (germline): SGDLS, YYNGEE. This CDR3 has 15 residues. V gave up 0 bases and J gave up 2 bases, with 11 bases separating them. The CDR3 DNA is TGTGCCAGCAGCGTAGGGCCTCCCCTTCAAGAGACCCAGTACTTC. Its translation is CASSVGPPLQETQYF.